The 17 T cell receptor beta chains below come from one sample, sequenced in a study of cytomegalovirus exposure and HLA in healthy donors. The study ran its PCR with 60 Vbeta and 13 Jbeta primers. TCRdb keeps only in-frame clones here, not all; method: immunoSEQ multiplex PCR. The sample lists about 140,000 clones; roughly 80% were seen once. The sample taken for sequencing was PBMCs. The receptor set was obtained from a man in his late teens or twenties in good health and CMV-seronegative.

The CDR3 DNA follows: TGCAGCGTTGACGGGGGAGGCTACACCTTC. Translating gives CSVDGGGYTF. The chain couples TRBV29-1 to TRBJ1-2; weak D call: TRBD1 (5 bases). The CDR3 is made up of 10 amino acids. The V end lost 3 bases, the J end lost 8 bases, and 7 bases lay between the germline ends. Germline assignment: CDR1 SQVTM and CDR2 ANQGSEA.

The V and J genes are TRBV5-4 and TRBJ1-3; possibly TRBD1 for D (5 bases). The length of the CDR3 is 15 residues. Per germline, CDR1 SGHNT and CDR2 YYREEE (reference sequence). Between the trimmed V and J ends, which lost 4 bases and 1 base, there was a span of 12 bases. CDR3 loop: CASSLPQGSGNTIYF. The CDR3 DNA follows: TGTGCCAGCAGCCTCCCCCAGGGATCTGGAAACACCATATATTTT.

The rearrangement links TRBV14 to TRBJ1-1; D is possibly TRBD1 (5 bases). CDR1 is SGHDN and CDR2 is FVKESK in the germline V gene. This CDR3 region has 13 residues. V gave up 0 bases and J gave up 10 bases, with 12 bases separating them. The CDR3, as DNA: TGTGCCAGCAGCCAAGATCTCGGGACTTCAGCTTTCTTT. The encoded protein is CASSQDLGTSAFF.

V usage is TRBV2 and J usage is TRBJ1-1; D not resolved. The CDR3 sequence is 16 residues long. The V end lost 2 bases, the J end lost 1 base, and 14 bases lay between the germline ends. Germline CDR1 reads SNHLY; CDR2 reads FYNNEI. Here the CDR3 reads CASSEPRNWANTEAFF. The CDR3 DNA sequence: TGTGCCAGCAGTGAACCAAGGAATTGGGCGAACACTGAAGCTTTCTTT.

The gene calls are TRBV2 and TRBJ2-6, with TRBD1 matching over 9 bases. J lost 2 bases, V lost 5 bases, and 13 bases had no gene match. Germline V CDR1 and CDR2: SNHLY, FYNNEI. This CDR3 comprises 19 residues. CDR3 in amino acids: CASSRSPGTGLAGANVLTF. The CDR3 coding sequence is TGTGCCAGCAGTCGAAGTCCCGGGACAGGGCTGGCTGGGGCCAACGTCCTGACTTTC.

The CDR3 DNA sequence: TGTGCCAGCTCTCGACAGGGGGGCTCCTACAATGAGCAGTTCTTC. It codes for CASSRQGGSYNEQFF. The chain uses TRBV18 and TRBJ2-1; 9 bases fit TRBD1. Trimming took 6 bases from V and 0 from J; bases not matched to a gene: 3. Germline loops: CDR1 KGHSH, CDR2 LQKENI. The CDR3 covers 15 residues.

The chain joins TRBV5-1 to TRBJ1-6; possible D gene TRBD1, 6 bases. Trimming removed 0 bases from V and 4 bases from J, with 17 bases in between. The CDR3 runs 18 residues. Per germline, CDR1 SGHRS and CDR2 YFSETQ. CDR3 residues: CASSLEVGRGSYNSPLHF. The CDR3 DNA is TGCGCCAGCAGCTTGGAGGTTGGCAGGGGCTCTTATAATTCACCCCTCCACTTT.

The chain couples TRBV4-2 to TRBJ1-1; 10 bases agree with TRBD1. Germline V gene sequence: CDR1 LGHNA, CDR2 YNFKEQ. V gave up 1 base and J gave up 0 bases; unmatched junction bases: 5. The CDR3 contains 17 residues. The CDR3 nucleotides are TGTGCCAGCAGCCAAGCTCGGGGACAGGGGATGAACACTGAAGCTTTCTTT. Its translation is CASSQARGQGMNTEAFF.

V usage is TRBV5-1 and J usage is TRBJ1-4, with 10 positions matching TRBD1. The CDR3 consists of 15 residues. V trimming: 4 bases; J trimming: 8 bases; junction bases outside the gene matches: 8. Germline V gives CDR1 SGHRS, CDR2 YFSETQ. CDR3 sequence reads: CASSDRDRGEEKLFF. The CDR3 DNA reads TGCGCCAGCAGCGACCGGGACAGGGGAGAAGAAAAACTGTTTTTT.

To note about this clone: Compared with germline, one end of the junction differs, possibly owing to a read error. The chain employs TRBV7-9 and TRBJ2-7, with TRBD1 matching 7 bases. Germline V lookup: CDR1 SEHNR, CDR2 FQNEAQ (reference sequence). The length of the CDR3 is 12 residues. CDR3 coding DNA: TGTTCCAGCAGGAAGGGGGACAGTGCGCAGTACTTC. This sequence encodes CSSRKGDSAQYF.

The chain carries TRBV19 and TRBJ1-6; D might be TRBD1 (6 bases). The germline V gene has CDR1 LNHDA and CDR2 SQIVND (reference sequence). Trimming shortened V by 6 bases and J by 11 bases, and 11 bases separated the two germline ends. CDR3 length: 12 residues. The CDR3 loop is CASSQTGTPLHF. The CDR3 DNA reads TGTGCCAGTAGCCAAACAGGGACACCCCTCCACTTT.

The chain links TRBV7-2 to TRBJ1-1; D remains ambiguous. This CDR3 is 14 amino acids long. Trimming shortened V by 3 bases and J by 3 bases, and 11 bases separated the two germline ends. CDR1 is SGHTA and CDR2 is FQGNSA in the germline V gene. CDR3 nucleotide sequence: TGTGCCAGCAGCTTTGGTGTGGGAGACACTGAAGCTTTCTTT. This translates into CASSFGVGDTEAFF.

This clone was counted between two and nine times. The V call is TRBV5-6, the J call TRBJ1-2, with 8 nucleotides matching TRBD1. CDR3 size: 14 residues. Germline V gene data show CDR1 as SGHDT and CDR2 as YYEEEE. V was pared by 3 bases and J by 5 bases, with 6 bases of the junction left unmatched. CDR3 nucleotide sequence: TGTGCCAGCAGCTCAGACAGGGGAAGGTATGGCTACACCTTC. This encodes CASSSDRGRYGYTF.

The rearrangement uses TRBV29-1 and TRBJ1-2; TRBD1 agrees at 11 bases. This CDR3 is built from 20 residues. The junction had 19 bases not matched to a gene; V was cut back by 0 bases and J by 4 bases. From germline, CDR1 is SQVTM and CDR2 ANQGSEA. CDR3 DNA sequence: TGCAGCGTTGAAGATCGAATTTACAAGTCCGGGACAGGGGGTATCTATGGCTACACCTTC. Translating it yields CSVEDRIYKSGTGGIYGYTF.

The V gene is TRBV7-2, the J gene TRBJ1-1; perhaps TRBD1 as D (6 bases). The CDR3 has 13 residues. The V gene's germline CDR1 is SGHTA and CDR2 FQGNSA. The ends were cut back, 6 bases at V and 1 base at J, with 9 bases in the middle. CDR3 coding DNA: TGTGCCAGCAGTCAACAGGGGAACACTGAAGCTTTCTTT. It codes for CASSQQGNTEAFF. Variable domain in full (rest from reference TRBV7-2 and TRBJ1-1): GAGVSQSPSNKVTEKGKDVELRCDPISGHTALYWYRQSLGQGLEFLIYFQGNSAPDKSGLPSDRFSAERTGGSVSTLTIQRTQQEDSAVYLCASSQQGNTEAFFGQGTRLTVV.

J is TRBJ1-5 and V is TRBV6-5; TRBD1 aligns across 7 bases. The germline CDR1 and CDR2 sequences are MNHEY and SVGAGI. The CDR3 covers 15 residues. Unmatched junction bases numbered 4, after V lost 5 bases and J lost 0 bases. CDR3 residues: CASSRTGYSNQPQHF. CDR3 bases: TGTGCCAGCAGTCGGACAGGCTATAGCAATCAGCCCCAGCATTTT.

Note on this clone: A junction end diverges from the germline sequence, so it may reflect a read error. The CDR3 here is CASSPHVEGPLETQYF. DNA for the CDR3: TGTGCTAGCAGCCCACATGTGGAGGGGCCTTTGGAGACCCAGTACTTC. This chain joins TRBV7-7 and TRBJ2-5, with D possibly being TRBD2 (6 bases). The length of the CDR3 is 16 residues. Germline CDR1 is SSHAT and CDR2 is FNYEAQ (reference sequence).